These 10 T cell receptor beta chains originate from one sample sequenced in a study of T cell responses to AZD1222 COVID-19 vaccine. TCRdb's table, derived via immunoSEQ multiplex PCR, lists solely in-frame clones and lacks some. The sample carries about 180,000 clones, over 85% recorded once. Sequencing used peripheral blood, obtained 28 days after the second dose of the MenACWY control vaccine. Source of these receptors: an adult who received the MenACWY meningococcal vaccine as a control.

The J gene is TRBJ1-6, the V gene TRBV5-6, with D perhaps TRBD1 (5 bases). The germline V gene encodes CDR1 SGHDT and CDR2 YYEEEE. V lost 4 bases to trimming and J lost 10 bases, with 12 bases between them. The CDR3 spans 13 residues. CDR3 DNA sequence: TGTGCCAGCAGCCTCCCGGGGGTCTCACCCCTCCACTTT. Residues: CASSLPGVSPLHF. The whole variable domain, filled in from reference TRBV5-6 and TRBJ1-6, reads DAGVTQSPTHLIKTRGQQVTLRCSPKSGHDTVSWYQQALGQGPQFIFQYYEEEERQRGNFPDRFSGHQFPNYSSELNVNALLLGDSALYLCASSLPGVSPLHFGNGTRLTVT.

The rearrangement uses TRBV6-5 and TRBJ2-4; D is uncertain. Looked up from germline, CDR1 is MNHEY and CDR2 is SVGAGI. Trimming pared 4 bases from V and 6 bases from J, leaving 10 bases between. CDR3 length: 13 residues. DNA of the CDR3: TGTGCCAGCAGTTCTGCAGCCCGAAACATTCAGTACTTC. Its translation: CASSSAARNIQYF.

The rearrangement uses TRBV19 and TRBJ2-1; possibly TRBD1 for D (5 bases). Trimming removed 3 bases at V and 7 bases at J, with 16 bases between. CDR1 is LNHDA, CDR2 SQIVND, per germline (reference sequence). The CDR3 consists of 15 residues. CDR3 nucleotide sequence: TGTGCCAGTAGTATCGGCGGCAGGGTAGTTAATGAGCAGTTCTTC. Translated: CASSIGGRVVNEQFF.

The chain combines TRBV5-6 with TRBJ2-7; 8 nucleotides line up with TRBD2. From germline, CDR1 is SGHDT and CDR2 YYEEEE. The V and J ends lost 3 bases and 4 bases, in that order; junction bases with no gene match: 6. The CDR3 loop spans 14 amino acids. The CDR3 DNA reads TGTGCCAGCAGCTCCGGGGGGGGCGCGTACGAGCAGTACTTC. Residues: CASSSGGGAYEQYF. The full variable domain, completed using reference TRBV5-6 and TRBJ2-7, is DAGVTQSPTHLIKTRGQQVTLRCSPKSGHDTVSWYQQALGQGPQFIFQYYEEEERQRGNFPDRFSGHQFPNYSSELNVNALLLGDSALYLCASSSGGGAYEQYFGPGTRLTVT.

This chain connects TRBV21-1 to TRBJ1-6. TRBV21-1 is recorded as a pseudogene. The CDR3 has 15 amino acids. The CDR3 loop is CASSKGGQAISPLHF. In DNA form, the CDR3 reads TGTGCCAGCAGCAAGGGGGGACAAGCCATCTCACCCCTCCACTTT.

J is TRBJ2-7 and V is TRBV28; the D gene is possibly TRBD1 (5 bases). V dropped 1 base and J dropped 2 bases, with 9 bases sitting between them. The CDR3 sequence is 14 residues long. The germline gives CDR1 MDHEN, CDR2 SYDVKM. CDR3 amino acids: CASSLYRQTYEQYF. CDR3 coding DNA: TGTGCCAGCAGTTTATACCGACAGACCTACGAGCAGTACTTC.

For the CDR3, the DNA is TGTGCCAGCAGCCAAAGGACTAGCGGGGGAGAGACCCAGTACTTC. Its translation: CASSQRTSGGETQYF. The rearrangement joins TRBV3-1 (or the pseudogene TRBV3-2) to TRBJ2-5; TRBD2 aligns across 13 bases. The germline V gene has CDR1 LGHDT and CDR2 YNNKEL (reference sequence). Losses at the gene ends were 2 bases for V and 4 bases for J; bases not matched to a gene: 1. This CDR3 is 15 amino acids long.

Turning to this clone: In the same sample, other DNA sequences code for this CDR3. V is TRBV7-2 and J is TRBJ1-1; 7 positions agree with TRBD1. The CDR3 is made up of 13 amino acids. V gave up 1 base and J gave up 4 bases; unmatched junction bases: 0. CDR1 is SGHTA and CDR2 is FQGNSA in the germline V gene. CDR3 loop: CASSLGQGTEAFF. In DNA, the CDR3 is TGTGCCAGCAGCTTAGGACAGGGCACTGAAGCTTTCTTT.

This chain joins TRBV6-4 and TRBJ1-2; D not certain. Trimming left V 6 bases short and J 5 bases short, with 13 bases between. Looked up from germline, CDR1 is MRHNA and CDR2 is SNTAGT. The CDR3 has 13 residues. The CDR3 is CASSRSLGYGYTF. CDR3 bases: TGTGCCAGCAGCAGATCATTGGGTTATGGCTACACCTTC.

The CDR3 region has the DNA TGCGCCAGCAGCAGTTCCCCGGGACAGAACACCGGGGAGCTGTTTTTT. It is translated as CASSSSPGQNTGELFF. V is TRBV5-1 and J is TRBJ2-2, with a tentative D call TRBD1 (6 bases). The V gene lost 4 bases and the J gene lost 1 base, with 14 bases spanning the gap. The CDR3 length is 16 residues. Germline V gene data show CDR1 as SGHRS and CDR2 as YFSETQ.